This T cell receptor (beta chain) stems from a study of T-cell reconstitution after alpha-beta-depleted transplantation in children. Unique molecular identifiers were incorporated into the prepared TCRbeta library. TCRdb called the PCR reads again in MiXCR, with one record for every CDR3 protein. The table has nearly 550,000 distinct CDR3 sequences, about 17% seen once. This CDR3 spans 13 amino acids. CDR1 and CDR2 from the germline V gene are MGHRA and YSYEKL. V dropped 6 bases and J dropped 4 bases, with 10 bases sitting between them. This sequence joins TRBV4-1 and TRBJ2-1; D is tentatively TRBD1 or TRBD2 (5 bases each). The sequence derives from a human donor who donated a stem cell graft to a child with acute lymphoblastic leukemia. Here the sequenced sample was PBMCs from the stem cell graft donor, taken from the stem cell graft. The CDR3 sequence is CASRGVRYNEQFF. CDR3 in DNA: TGCGCCAGCAGGGGGGTCAGGTACAATGAGCAGTTCTTC.